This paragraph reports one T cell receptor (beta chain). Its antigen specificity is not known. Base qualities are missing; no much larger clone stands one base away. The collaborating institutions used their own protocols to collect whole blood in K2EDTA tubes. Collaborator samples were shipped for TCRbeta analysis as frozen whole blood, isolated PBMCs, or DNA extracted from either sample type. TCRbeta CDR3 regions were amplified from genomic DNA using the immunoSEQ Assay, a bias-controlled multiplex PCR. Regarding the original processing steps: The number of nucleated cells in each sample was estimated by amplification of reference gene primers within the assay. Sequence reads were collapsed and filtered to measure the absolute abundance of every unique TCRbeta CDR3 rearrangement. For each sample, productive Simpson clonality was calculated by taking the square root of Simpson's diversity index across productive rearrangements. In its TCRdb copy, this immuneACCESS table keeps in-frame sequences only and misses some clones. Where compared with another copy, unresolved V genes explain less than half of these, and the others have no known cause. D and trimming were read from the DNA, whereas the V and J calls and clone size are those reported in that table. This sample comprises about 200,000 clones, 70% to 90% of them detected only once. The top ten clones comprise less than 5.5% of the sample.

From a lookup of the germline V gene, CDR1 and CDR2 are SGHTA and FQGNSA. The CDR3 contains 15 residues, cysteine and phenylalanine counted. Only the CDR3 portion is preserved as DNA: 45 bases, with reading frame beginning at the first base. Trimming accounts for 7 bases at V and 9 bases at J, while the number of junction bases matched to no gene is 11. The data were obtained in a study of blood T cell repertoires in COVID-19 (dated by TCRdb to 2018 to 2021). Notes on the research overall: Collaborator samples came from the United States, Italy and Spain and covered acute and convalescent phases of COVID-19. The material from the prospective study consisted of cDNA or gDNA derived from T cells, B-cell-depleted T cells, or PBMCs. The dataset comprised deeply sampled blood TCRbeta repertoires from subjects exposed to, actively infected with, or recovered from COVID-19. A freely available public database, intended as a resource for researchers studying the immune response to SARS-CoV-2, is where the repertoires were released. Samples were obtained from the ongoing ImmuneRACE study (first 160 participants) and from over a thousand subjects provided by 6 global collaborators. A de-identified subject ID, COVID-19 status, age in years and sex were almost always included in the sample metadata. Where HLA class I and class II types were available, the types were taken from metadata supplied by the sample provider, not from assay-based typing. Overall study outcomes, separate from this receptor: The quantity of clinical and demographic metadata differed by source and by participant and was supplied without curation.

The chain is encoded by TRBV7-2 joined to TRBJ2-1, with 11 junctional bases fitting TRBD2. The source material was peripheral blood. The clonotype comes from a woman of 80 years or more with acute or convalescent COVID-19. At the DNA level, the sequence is TGTGCCAGCACCACGCGTAGCGGGAGGGCCGTTGAGCAGTTCTTC. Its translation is CASTTRSGRAVEQFF.